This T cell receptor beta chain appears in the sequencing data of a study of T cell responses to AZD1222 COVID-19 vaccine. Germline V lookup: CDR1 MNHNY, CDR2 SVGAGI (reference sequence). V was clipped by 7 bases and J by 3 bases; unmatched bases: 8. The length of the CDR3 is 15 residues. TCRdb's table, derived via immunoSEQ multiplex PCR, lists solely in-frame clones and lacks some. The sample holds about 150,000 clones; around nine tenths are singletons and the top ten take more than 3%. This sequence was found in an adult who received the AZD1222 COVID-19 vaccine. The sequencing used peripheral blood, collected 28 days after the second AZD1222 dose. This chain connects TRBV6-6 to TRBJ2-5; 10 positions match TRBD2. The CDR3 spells CASKLAGVLEETQYF. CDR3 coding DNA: TGTGCCAGCAAGCTAGCGGGAGTGCTCGAAGAGACCCAGTACTTC.